These T cell receptor beta chains were read from a single sample in a study of cytomegalovirus exposure and HLA in healthy donors. Profiled with immunoSEQ multiplex PCR; TCRdb holds only in-frame clones, not every one. Of hundreds of thousands of clones in the sample, roughly 85% were seen once. Material: PBMCs. The receptors come from a woman between 18 and 29 years old in good health and CMV-seronegative. Both conserved end residues are part of each CDR3. A D gene is named only where the DNA matches it firmly. Clone size appears in some rows only: once, few, many, or a class for an expanded clone.

d_gene	abundance	j_gene	v_gene	CDR3aa	CDR3nt
TRBD2	NA	TRBJ2-3	TRBV9	CASSVLAGDTDTQYF	TGTGCCAGCAGCGTCCTAGCGGGGGACACAGATACGCAGTATTTT
NA	NA	TRBJ2-3	TRBV27	CASSRTDGTDTQYF	TGTGCCAGCAGCAGGACAGATGGCACAGATACGCAGTATTTT
NA	NA	TRBJ2-1	TRBV7-8	CASSWGWNEQFF	TGTGCCAGCAGCTGGGGGTGGAATGAGCAGTTCTTC
NA	NA	TRBJ1-1	TRBV27	CASSLSSVSEAFF	TGTGCCAGCAGTTTATCATCAGTTTCTGAAGCTTTCTTT
TRBD1	NA	TRBJ2-2	TRBV25-1	CASSERAGGRTGELFF	TGTGCCAGCAGTGAAAGGGCAGGGGGCCGAACCGGGGAGCTGTTTTTT
TRBD1	NA	TRBJ1-5	TRBV27	CASSLRGGDRVPNQPQHF	TGTGCCAGCAGTTTAAGGGGGGGGGACAGGGTCCCCAATCAGCCCCAGCATTTT
NA	NA	TRBJ1-5	TRBV5-5	CASSSGGGNQPQHF	TGTGCCAGCAGCTCGGGGGGAGGCAATCAGCCCCAGCATTTT
TRBD1	NA	TRBJ2-7	TRBV7-8	CASRATGAYEQYF	TGTGCCAGCAGGGCAACAGGGGCCTACGAGCAGTACTTC
NA	NA	TRBJ2-7	TRBV11-2	CASSLGGDYTYEQYF	TGTGCCAGCAGCTTAGGGGGCGACTATACCTACGAGCAGTACTTC
NA	few	TRBJ1-5	TRBV10-3	CAISERGIQPQHF	TGTGCCATCAGTGAACGGGGCATTCAGCCCCAGCATTTT
NA	NA	TRBJ1-2	TRBV6-5	CASRWTFREGYGYTF	TGTGCCAGCAGATGGACATTTCGGGAGGGGTATGGCTACACCTTC
NA	NA	TRBJ1-2	TRBV15	CATSRDRTGAAGYTF	TGTGCCACCAGCAGAGATCGGACGGGGGCGGCGGGCTACACCTTC
NA	NA	TRBJ2-5	TRBV25-1	CASSVPAGARETQYF	TGTGCCAGCAGCGTCCCTGCGGGGGCGAGAGAGACCCAGTACTTC
TRBD2	NA	TRBJ2-1	TRBV2	CASRGTSGGPYNEQFF	TGTGCCAGCAGAGGGACTAGCGGGGGCCCCTACAATGAGCAGTTCTTC
NA	NA	TRBJ2-6	TRBV27	CASSLIAGAPGANVLTF	TGTGCCAGCAGTTTAATTGCAGGGGCTCCTGGGGCCAACGTCCTGACTTTC
TRBD2	NA	TRBJ2-7	TRBV6-6	CASSYAGGNYEQYF	TGTGCCAGCAGTTACGCGGGAGGGAACTACGAGCAGTACTTC
NA	NA	TRBJ1-2	TRBV13	CASSFGIDGYTF	TGTGCCAGCAGCTTTGGGATAGATGGCTACACCTTC
NA	NA	TRBJ2-1	TRBV30	CAWGAGPGTYNEQFF	TGTGCCTGGGGCGCGGGCCCCGGGACCTACAATGAGCAGTTCTTC
NA	NA	TRBJ1-1	TRBV30	CAWSDIGGYMNTEAFF	TGTGCCTGGAGTGATATCGGCGGTTACATGAACACTGAAGCTTTCTTT
TRBD1	NA	TRBJ1-1	TRBV7-3	CASSPGGDVPEAFF	TGTGCCAGCAGCCCAGGGGGGGATGTTCCTGAAGCTTTCTTT
NA	NA	TRBJ2-1	TRBV29-1	CSVGGHGSNEQFF	TGCAGCGTAGGGGGGCATGGGAGCAATGAGCAGTTCTTC
NA	NA	TRBJ1-4	TRBV20-1	CSARPDEKLFF	TGCAGTGCTCGCCCGGATGAAAAACTGTTTTTT
TRBD2	NA	TRBJ2-3	TRBV27	CASSRTSGRGNTQYF	TGTGCCAGCAGTCGGACTAGCGGGAGAGGGAATACGCAGTATTTT